This TCR beta chain was recorded in a study of blood T cell repertoires in COVID-19. Profiling relied on immunoSEQ multiplex PCR, and the TCRdb table lists in-frame clones only, not all of them. Of some 120,000 clones in the sample, about nine tenths were seen once. The ends lost 1 base at V and 2 bases at J; junction bases unmatched: 9. CDR1 is MNHNS and CDR2 is SASEGT in the germline V gene. The CDR3 has 18 residues. The chain recombines TRBV6-1 with TRBJ1-5; TRBD1 matches 9 bases. Material for sequencing was peripheral blood. This clonotype originated in a man in his 60s with COVID-19, enrolled during active disease. The chain's CDR3 is CASSEEGQGVVGNQPQHF. The CDR3 DNA reads as TGTGCCAGCAGTGAAGAGGGACAGGGTGTAGTGGGCAATCAGCCCCAGCATTTT.